These 13 T cell receptor beta chains share one sample of origin, sequenced in a study of identifying expanded T cells in peripheral blood (dated by TCRdb to between 2018 and 2021). The library was built by means of the immunoSEQ multiplex PCR assay. TCRdb took over this immuneACCESS table, retaining in-frame rearrangements with V and J assigned. Such tables are incomplete; in checked studies, under half of the missing clones stem from an unresolved V gene, and the remainder is unexplained. In this sample the table shows tens of thousands of clones, 88% of which occur a single time. The ten largest account for approximately 5.2% of the sample. Sequenced: blood. All receptors come from a person aged 18 to 70 in good health.

V usage is TRBV11-3 and J usage is TRBJ2-1, with 7 positions matching TRBD1. V trimming: 4 bases; J trimming: 2 bases; junction bases outside the gene matches: 8. The CDR3 contains 16 residues. Germline CDR1 is SGHNT and CDR2 is YENEEA. In DNA form, the CDR3 reads TGTGCCAGCAGCTATAGACCGGGACAGACCTACAATGAGCAGTTCTTC. Protein sequence: CASSYRPGQTYNEQFF.

J is TRBJ2-1 and V is TRBV5-1; TRBD2 might be the D (6 bases). The CDR3 is 15 amino acids. In germline, CDR1 is SGHRS, CDR2 YFSETQ. V shed 6 bases and J shed 1 base, with 14 bases lying between them. This chain's CDR3 is CASTGAGRSYNEQFF. The CDR3 DNA reads as TGCGCCAGCACTGGGGCAGGGAGGTCCTACAATGAGCAGTTCTTC.

The genes are TRBV5-1 and TRBJ1-1, with a weak D call TRBD1 (5 bases). CDR1 SGHRS and CDR2 YFSETQ come from the germline V gene. The V end lost 0 bases, the J end lost 2 bases, and 11 bases lay between the germline ends. The CDR3 runs to 15 residues. The CDR3 region has the DNA TGCGCCAGCAGCTTGGCCAAGACAGAAAACACTGAAGCTTTCTTT. Residues: CASSLAKTENTEAFF.

V and J are TRBV12-1 and TRBJ1-5. TRBV12-1 is marked as a pseudogene. This CDR3 has 14 amino acids. The CDR3 coding sequence is TGTGCCACCGGGGGGGGGTATAGCAATCAGCCCCAGCATTTT. Its protein is CATGGGYSNQPQHF.

The chain uses TRBV30 and TRBJ1-4; 8 bases map to TRBD1. The CDR3 covers 14 residues. Looked up from germline, CDR1 is GTSNPN and CDR2 is SVGIG (reference sequence). The V gene end was trimmed by 3 bases and the J gene end by 5 bases; junction bases not matched to a gene: 5. CDR3 residues: CAWSPGTGNEKLFF. In DNA, the CDR3 is TGTGCCTGGAGCCCAGGGACAGGAAATGAAAAACTGTTTTTT. The complete variable domain, with remaining parts taken from reference TRBV30 and TRBJ1-4, reads SQTIHQWPATLVQPVGSPLSLECTVEGTSNPNLYWYRQAAGRGLQLLFYSVGIGQISSEVPQNLSASRPQDRQFILSSKKLLLSDSGFYLCAWSPGTGNEKLFFGSGTQLSVL.

This sequence joins TRBV7-7 and TRBJ1-2; perhaps TRBD1 as D (5 bases). V gave up 1 base and J gave up 4 bases, with 10 bases separating them. The CDR3 totals 14 residues. The V gene's germline CDR1 is SSHAT and CDR2 FNYEAQ (reference sequence). Here the CDR3 reads CASSLGGGPYGYTF. CDR3 DNA sequence: TGTGCCAGCAGCTTAGGCGGGGGTCCCTATGGCTACACCTTC.

The chain is built from TRBV9 and TRBJ2-1; possibly TRBD2 for D (5 bases). CDR3 length: 16 amino acids. Germline CDR1 reads SGDLS; CDR2 reads YYNGEE. V lost 0 bases and J lost 4, with 14 bases in between. The CDR3 region is CASSVVWESGYNEQFF. CDR3 bases: TGTGCCAGCAGCGTAGTATGGGAGAGTGGGTACAATGAGCAGTTCTTC.

The V gene is TRBV2, the J gene TRBJ2-6, with D unclear. The CDR3 has 13 residues. Germline V gene data show CDR1 as SNHLY and CDR2 as FYNNEI. Trimming shortened V by 7 bases and J by 0 bases, and 4 bases separated the two germline ends. The CDR3 spells CASTSSGANVLTF. The CDR3 nucleotides read TGTGCCAGCACGAGCTCTGGGGCCAACGTCCTGACTTTC.

A few counts support this clone. The genes are TRBV19 and TRBJ2-2; tentative D call: TRBD1 (5 bases). V was pared by 3 bases and J by 7 bases, with 12 bases between. The CDR3 is 14 amino acids. Germline-derived CDR1 and CDR2 are LNHDA and SQIVND (reference sequence). CDR3 loop: CASSISQGHGELFF. The CDR3 DNA reads TGTGCCAGTAGTATTAGCCAGGGTCACGGGGAGCTGTTTTTT.

The chain combines TRBV4-1 with TRBJ1-2, with unresolved D. Trimming removed 1 base at V and 3 bases at J, with 12 bases between. The CDR3 runs 15 residues. In germline, CDR1 is MGHRA, CDR2 YSYEKL. CDR3 amino acids: CASSQAGTVDYGYTF. CDR3 bases: TGCGCCAGCAGCCAAGCGGGTACGGTTGACTATGGCTACACCTTC.

The CDR3 DNA reads as TGCGCCAGCGGCTATAGCGGGGGGTGGACTCAAGAGACCCAGTACTTC. Its protein product is CASGYSGGWTQETQYF. The J gene is TRBJ2-5, the V gene TRBV5-1, with 10 bases lining up with TRBD2. V dropped 7 bases and J dropped 2; count of bases not matched to a gene: 11. CDR1 and CDR2 (germline): SGHRS, YFSETQ. The CDR3 is 16 residues long.

This rearrangement joins TRBV19 to TRBJ1-6; a weak D match, TRBD1 (6 bases). The CDR3 contains 14 residues. V was shortened by 3 bases and J by 7 bases, with 10 bases between the two germline ends. CDR1 LNHDA and CDR2 SQIVND come from the germline V gene (reference sequence). CDR3 nucleotides: TGTGCCAGTAGTATGGGGGGCCGGAATTCACCCCTCCACTTT. This encodes CASSMGGRNSPLHF.

The V gene is TRBV5-4, the J gene TRBJ2-7; D is possibly TRBD2 (7 bases). CDR3 length: 15 residues. The V gene lost 4 bases and the J gene lost 7 bases, with 21 bases spanning the gap. Germline V gives CDR1 SGHNT, CDR2 YYREEE (reference sequence). The chain's CDR3 is CASSRSGGQPMEQYF. The CDR3 nucleotides read TGTGCCAGCAGCCGTTCGGGGGGCCAGCCCATGGAGCAGTACTTC.